These 27 T cell receptor beta chains were sequenced from one sample in a study of blood T cell repertoires in COVID-19. Sequencing was performed with immunoSEQ multiplex PCR; in TCRdb, only in-frame clones are kept and a portion is missing. The data hold about 240,000 clones, with roughly 82% observed a single time. What was sequenced was peripheral blood. The receptors here all came from an elderly man with acute or convalescent COVID-19.

V gene TRBV5-1 combines with J gene TRBJ2-5, with D perhaps TRBD1 (5 bases). The V gene lost 4 bases and the J gene lost 3 bases, with 13 bases spanning the gap. The germline CDR1 and CDR2 sequences are SGHRS and YFSETQ. This CDR3 has 14 amino acids. The CDR3 loop reads CASSPGRAEETQYF. In DNA form, the CDR3 reads TGCGCCAGCAGCCCCGGCAGGGCAGAAGAGACCCAGTACTTC.

The chain couples TRBV6-2 or TRBV6-3 to TRBJ2-7; TRBD2 matches at 10 bases. V lost 2 bases, J lost 7 bases, and 11 bases stayed unmatched. The germline CDR1 and CDR2 sequences are MNHEY and SVGEGT. CDR3 length equals 16 residues. The CDR3 DNA sequence: TGTGCCAGCAGTTACCCTAACCGGACTAGCGGAGGGGAGCAGTACTTC. This encodes CASSYPNRTSGGEQYF.

Written as DNA, the CDR3 is TGTGCCTCCCGGACTGCTTCTCTGGAGCAGTACTTC. Amino acids: CASRTASLEQYF. V gene TRBV12-3 or TRBV12-4 combines with J gene TRBJ2-7; D is possibly TRBD2 (5 bases). The ends were cut back, 11 bases at V and 7 bases at J, with 18 bases in the middle. The CDR3 loop spans 12 amino acids.

The chain is built from TRBV19 and TRBJ2-5, with 8 bases aligning to TRBD1. Germline-derived CDR1 and CDR2 are LNHDA and SQIVND (reference sequence). The V segment lost 4 bases and the J segment 4 bases; nucleotides outside the gene matches: 5. The CDR3 sequence is 14 residues long. The CDR3 is CASSTHRGTETQYF. The DNA for the CDR3 is TGTGCCAGTAGTACACACAGGGGGACAGAGACCCAGTACTTC. Full variable domain (outside the CDR3, taken from reference TRBV19 and TRBJ2-5): DGGITQSPKYLFRKEGQNVTLSCEQNLNHDAMYWYRQDPGQGLRLIYYSQIVNDFQKGDIAEGYSVSREKKESFPLTVTSAQKNPTAFYLCASSTHRGTETQYFGPGTRLLVL.

In the case of this clone: One end of the junction varies from germline; a read error may be responsible. The chain joins TRBV5-4 to TRBJ2-3; D is unclear. This CDR3 region has 14 residues. Germline-derived CDR1 and CDR2 are SGHNT and YYREEE (reference sequence). CDR3 DNA sequence: TGTGCCAGCAGGTTGGACGTGCGCTCAGATACGCAGTATTTT. This codes for CASRLDVRSDTQYF.

The rearrangement links TRBV6-4 to TRBJ2-3; TRBD2 agrees at 12 bases. V dropped 2 bases and J dropped 5; count of bases not matched to a gene: 2. The CDR3 is made up of 15 amino acids. Germline assignment: CDR1 MRHNA and CDR2 SNTAGT. The CDR3 is CASSDVTSGGDTQYF. CDR3 coding DNA: TGTGCCAGCAGTGACGTGACTAGCGGGGGAGATACGCAGTATTTT.

This clone was observed a single time. The V gene is TRBV7-8, the J gene TRBJ1-2; 8 bases fit TRBD1. CDR1 and CDR2 (germline): SGHVS, FQNEAQ. The CDR3 runs to 14 residues. With 3 bases clipped from V and 4 bases from J, the junction kept 4 bases outside the gene matches. CDR3 sequence: CASSFTGGIYGYTF. In nucleotides, the CDR3 is TGTGCCAGCAGCTTTACAGGGGGAATCTATGGCTACACCTTC.

This chain connects TRBV9 to TRBJ2-5, with 10 bases lining up with TRBD2. Trimming removed 4 bases from V and 5 bases from J; junction bases left unmatched: 8. CDR3 length: 15 amino acids. From germline, CDR1 is SGDLS and CDR2 YYNGEE. The CDR3 loop reads CASSWRTSGGETQYF. The DNA of the CDR3 is TGTGCCAGCAGCTGGCGGACTAGCGGAGGGGAGACCCAGTACTTC. The full variable domain, in which reference TRBV9 and TRBJ2-5 provide the parts outside the CDR3, is DSGVTQTPKHLITATGQRVTLRCSPRSGDLSVYWYQQSLDQGLQFLIQYYNGEERAKGNILERFSAQQFPDLHSELNLSSLELGDSALYFCASSWRTSGGETQYFGPGTRLLVL.

The rearrangement uses TRBV10-3 and TRBJ1-2; no definite D call. Trimming left V 4 bases short and J 4 bases short, with 4 bases between. The V gene's germline CDR1 is ENHRY and CDR2 SYGVKD. The CDR3 sequence is 11 residues long. This CDR3 reads CAISGAYGYTF. The CDR3 coding sequence is TGTGCCATCAGTGGAGCCTATGGCTACACCTTC.

The J gene is TRBJ2-1, the V gene TRBV7-9, with no clear D. This CDR3 contains 13 residues. V gave up 2 bases and J gave up 9 bases, with 11 bases separating them. The germline gives CDR1 SEHNR, CDR2 FQNEAQ (reference sequence). CDR3 in amino acids: CASSLSLVREQFF. The CDR3 nucleotides are TGTGCCAGCAGCTTAAGTCTAGTTCGTGAGCAGTTCTTC.

J is TRBJ2-7 and V is TRBV9; 7 bases agree with TRBD1. This CDR3 comprises 14 residues. Trimming removed 3 bases from V and 0 bases from J; junction bases left unmatched: 3. Germline lookup yields CDR1 SGDLS and CDR2 YYNGEE. CDR3 region: CASSAGQVSYEQYF. CDR3 DNA: TGTGCCAGCAGCGCCGGACAGGTCTCCTACGAGCAGTACTTC.

The gene calls are TRBV5-1 and TRBJ2-7, with 9 bases aligning to TRBD2. In germline, CDR1 is SGHRS, CDR2 YFSETQ. The CDR3 is 16 amino acids. The V segment lost 5 bases and the J segment 3 bases; nucleotides outside the gene matches: 12. This CDR3 reads CASRPGGSGSNYEQYF. CDR3 bases: TGCGCCAGCAGACCCGGTGGTAGCGGGAGTAACTACGAGCAGTACTTC.

The V and J genes are TRBV18 and TRBJ2-3; D is possibly TRBD1 (5 bases). V shed 3 bases and J shed 2 bases, with 15 bases lying between them. The CDR3 has 16 residues. Germline CDR1 and CDR2: KGHSH and LQKENI. CDR3: CASSPTGIRNTDTQYF. The CDR3 region has the DNA TGTGCCAGCTCACCTACAGGAATACGTAACACAGATACGCAGTATTTT.

CDR3 nucleotide sequence: TGTGCCAGCAGCGGACAGGTGGGCCGGGGCTACACCTTC. Translation gives CASSGQVGRGYTF. The chain uses TRBV5-4 and TRBJ1-2, with TRBD1 matching 7 bases. Germline values: CDR1 SGHNT, CDR2 YYREEE (reference sequence). The CDR3 runs to 13 residues. V lost 4 bases and J lost 8; bases outside the gene matches: 8.

For this clone: This sample includes further DNA sequences coding for the same CDR3. The chain carries TRBV5-1 and TRBJ2-7; perhaps TRBD1 as D (6 bases). Germline CDR1 reads SGHRS; CDR2 reads YFSETQ. V was trimmed by 2 bases and J by 3 bases, leaving 6 bases between them. The CDR3 has 12 residues. Here the CDR3 DNA reads TGCGCCAGCAGCTTACAGGGCTACGAGCAGTACTTC. This codes for CASSLQGYEQYF.

This clone has a count of ten or more. V is TRBV2 and J is TRBJ1-2; D remains ambiguous. CDR1 and CDR2 from the germline V gene are SNHLY and FYNNEI. The CDR3 contains 15 residues. Trimming took off 5 bases at V and 7 bases at J, with 20 bases between the two ends. The CDR3 DNA is TGTGCCAGCAGTTCACCACTTGCCGCCTTTGGTGGCTACACCTTC. Amino acids: CASSSPLAAFGGYTF.

Note on this clone: At one end, the junction sequence differs from germline, possibly due to a read error. V gene TRBV18 combines with J gene TRBJ2-1; 7 nucleotides line up with TRBD1. Germline V gene data show CDR1 as KGHSH and CDR2 as LQKENI. This CDR3 is built from 13 residues. The CDR3, as DNA: TGTGCCAGCTCACCTACGAACGACAGGGCCGGGGTCTTC. Amino acids: CASSPTNDRAGVF.

The CDR3, as DNA: TGTGCCAGCAGTGAAATCGGGAGCGGGGGCACAGATACGCAGTATTTT. Protein sequence: CASSEIGSGGTDTQYF. The V call is TRBV6-1, the J call TRBJ2-3, with TRBD2 matching over 7 bases. Germline loops: CDR1 MNHNS, CDR2 SASEGT. CDR3 length: 16 residues. With 2 bases clipped from V and 1 base from J, the junction kept 6 bases outside the gene matches.

The gene calls are TRBV28 and TRBJ1-5; D is unresolved. This CDR3 comprises 16 residues. Germline V gives CDR1 MDHEN, CDR2 SYDVKM. Trimming left V 5 bases short and J 0 bases short, with 14 bases between. CDR3 sequence: CASSPPAGYSNQPQHF. DNA for the CDR3: TGTGCCAGCAGTCCCCCAGCGGGATATAGCAATCAGCCCCAGCATTTT.

The chain employs TRBV19 and TRBJ1-5, with 7 bases fitting TRBD1. V shed 7 bases, J shed 5 bases, and the junction held 8 bases outside the gene matches. This CDR3 comprises 14 residues. The germline V gene encodes CDR1 LNHDA and CDR2 SQIVND (reference sequence). The CDR3 DNA follows: TGTGCCAGTATCCTGAGAGGGGGCGATCAGCCCCAGCATTTT. This translates into CASILRGGDQPQHF.

The J gene is TRBJ1-5, the V gene TRBV2; D possibly corresponds to TRBD1 (6 bases). Germline V gene lookup returns CDR1 SNHLY and CDR2 FYNNEI. V gave up 4 bases and J gave up 0 bases, with 7 bases separating them. The CDR3 has 14 residues. CDR3 sequence: CASSVQGSNQPQHF. For the CDR3, the DNA is TGTGCCAGCAGTGTACAGGGTAGCAATCAGCCCCAGCATTTT.

This chain connects TRBV15 to TRBJ2-6, with D possibly TRBD1 on 6 matching bases. Deletions cut 1 base from V and 4 bases from J, with 8 bases between. The CDR3 is 15 amino acids. CDR1 is LNHNV and CDR2 is YYDKDF in the germline V gene (reference sequence). The CDR3 loop reads CATSRAGVGANVLTF. Written as DNA, the CDR3 is TGTGCCACCAGCAGAGCAGGGGTGGGGGCCAACGTCCTGACTTTC.

CDR3 in DNA: TGTGCCAGCAGTTACCTGGACAGTGGGTCGGGAAACATTCAGTACTTC. Amino acid sequence: CASSYLDSGSGNIQYF. This chain connects TRBV6-6 to TRBJ2-4; D possibly corresponds to TRBD1 (6 bases). Germline CDR1 reads MNHNY; CDR2 reads SVGAGI (reference sequence). V lost 2 bases to trimming and J lost 6 bases, with 17 bases between them. This CDR3 is built from 16 residues.

The chain is built from TRBV5-1 and TRBJ1-4, with D possibly TRBD1 on 5 matching bases. Germline V CDR1 and CDR2: SGHRS, YFSETQ. Between the trimmed V and J ends, which lost 4 bases and 3 bases, there was a span of 13 bases. This CDR3 contains 15 residues. The DNA of the CDR3 is TGCGCCAGCAGCCCTTCAGGGTGGGCTAATGAAAAACTGTTTTTT. It translates to CASSPSGWANEKLFF.

The chain links TRBV7-9 to TRBJ2-7; unclear D gene. Germline CDR1 is SEHNR and CDR2 is FQNEAQ (reference sequence). V dropped 0 bases and J dropped 5 bases, with 17 bases sitting between them. This CDR3 is 16 amino acids long. The CDR3 DNA reads as TGTGCCAGCAGCTTAGCGGGCGTAATGCAACCCAACGAGCAGTACTTC. The encoded protein is CASSLAGVMQPNEQYF.

This clone appeared a single time. The rearrangement joins TRBV10-3 to TRBJ2-7; TRBD2 matches 8 bases. CDR3 size: 13 residues. CDR1 and CDR2 (germline): ENHRY, SYGVKD. V was pared by 10 bases and J by 5 bases, with 10 bases of the junction left unmatched. The CDR3 coding sequence is TGTGCCACCCGGGGGGGGAACGCCGACGAGCAGTACTTC. It is translated as CATRGGNADEQYF.

V is TRBV18 and J is TRBJ1-2; the D is unclear. CDR1 and CDR2 (germline): KGHSH, LQKENI. CDR3 length: 16 amino acids. Deletions cut 0 bases from V and 0 bases from J, with 11 bases between. CDR3 in amino acids: CASSPPGGPANYGYTF. The DNA of the CDR3 is TGTGCCAGCTCACCACCAGGCGGCCCGGCTAACTATGGCTACACCTTC.